Below, 5 T cell receptor beta chains from the same sample are listed, as sequenced in a study of OX40 agonist ivuxolimab in advanced cancers. Repertoires were generated with immunoSEQ multiplex PCR, while TCRdb's copy carries only in-frame clones and drops some. The repertoire holds more than 80,000 clones, about 88% seen once, with under 0.9% in the top ten. The starting material was CD4+ or CD8+ T cells sorted from blood, obtained in a trial of the OX40 agonist ivuxolimab. These receptors all come from an adult with an advanced solid tumor such as melanoma, head and neck, liver or kidney cancer.

This chain links TRBV7-8 with TRBJ2-5; 11 bases match TRBD2. The CDR3 runs 16 residues. Germline CDR1 SGHVS, CDR2 FQNEAQ. The V gene end was trimmed by 2 bases and the J gene end by 0 bases; junction bases not matched to a gene: 2. Written as DNA, the CDR3 is TGTGCCAGCAGCTTATGGACTAGCGGGTACCAAGAGACCCAGTACTTC. Translating it yields CASSLWTSGYQETQYF.

V is TRBV18 and J is TRBJ2-1; D possibly matches TRBD1 or TRBD2 (5 bases each). This CDR3 has 11 amino acids. Trimming took off 4 bases at V and 10 bases at J, with 8 bases between the two ends. The germline V gene has CDR1 KGHSH and CDR2 LQKENI. The CDR3 nucleotides read TGTGCCAGCTCACGGGGGACCGAGCAGTTCTTC. Protein: CASSRGTEQFF.

The gene calls are TRBV2 and TRBJ1-3, with unresolved D. Trimming removed 4 bases at V and 0 bases at J, with 13 bases between. The germline gives CDR1 SNHLY, CDR2 FYNNEI. The CDR3 is made up of 16 amino acids. The CDR3 sequence: CASSALRAFSGNTIYF. CDR3 coding DNA: TGTGCCAGCAGTGCCCTTCGGGCCTTCTCTGGAAACACCATATATTTT.

The J gene is TRBJ2-2, the V gene TRBV29-1; 7 positions match TRBD1. The CDR3 is made up of 14 amino acids. Germline assignment: CDR1 SQVTM and CDR2 ANQGSEA. Unmatched junction bases numbered 6, after V lost 2 bases and J lost 6 bases. The CDR3: CSVENWQGAGELFF. Here the CDR3 DNA reads TGCAGCGTTGAAAATTGGCAGGGGGCCGGGGAGCTGTTTTTT.

The rearrangement joins TRBV6-6 to TRBJ2-1, with D perhaps assigned TRBD1 or TRBD2 (5 bases each). Trimming pared 2 bases from V and 1 base from J, leaving 12 bases between. CDR1 MNHNY and CDR2 SVGAGI come from the germline V gene (reference sequence). CDR3 length: 16 residues. The CDR3 DNA sequence: TGTGCCAGCAGTTACGGGGGAGTAGGTTCCTACAATGAGCAGTTCTTC. As protein: CASSYGGVGSYNEQFF.